This entry concerns a single T cell receptor beta chain. These data originate in a study of cytomegalovirus exposure and HLA in healthy donors. Libraries were prepared by immunoSEQ multiplex PCR; TCRdb keeps only in-frame clonotypes and omits some of them. The sample lists 55,000 to 80,000 clones; approximately 94% were seen once. This receptor was taken from a man aged 18 to 29 in good health and CMV-seropositive. Sequencing was done on a sample of PBMCs.

In DNA, the CDR3 is TGTGCCAGCAGGGGACCAAATCTAGCGGGAGAGTTACAAGAGACCCAGTACTTC. Amino acid sequence: CASRGPNLAGELQETQYF. This sequence joins TRBV2 and TRBJ2-5, with 10 bases fitting TRBD2. Losses at the gene ends were 6 bases for V and 2 bases for J; bases not matched to a gene: 15. From germline, CDR1 is SNHLY and CDR2 FYNNEI. This CDR3 spans 18 amino acids.